This T cell receptor beta chain was observed in a study of breast tumors, draining lymph nodes, adjacent tissues. Study results and caveats: The data were judged consistent with most tumor T cells coming from lymph node and expanding in tumor.

As regards this clonotype: Its antigen is undetermined.

TCRdb analysed the multiplex PCR reads with MiXCR anew, one entry per CDR3 protein. The repertoire holds 60,000 to 65,000 distinct CDR3 sequences, with around 60% as singletons. Sequencing used breast tumor tissue. The clonotype comes from a female donor with breast cancer. Some clones in this sample may be carry-over from other donors' samples.

The CDR3 sequence: CASGASGEQYF. The CDR3 nucleotides read TGCGCCAGCGGCGCATCGGGGGAGCAGTACTTC. V and J are TRBV5-1 and TRBJ2-7; D is perhaps TRBD2 (5 bases). V was clipped by 7 bases and J by 7 bases, with 12 bases between them. The CDR3 contains 11 residues. Per germline, CDR1 SGHRS and CDR2 YFSETQ.